What follows is one T cell receptor (beta chain) and its context. This CDR3 is built from 15 residues. The germline gives CDR1 SGHTA, CDR2 FQGNSA. V gave up 1 base and J gave up 8 bases; unmatched junction bases: 5. These data belong to a study of T cells after yellow fever vaccination. For the study at large: Fractions of limited cellularity were prepared by means of SMART-Seq v4 Ultra Low Input.

Using its own MiXCR run on the 5' RACE reads, TCRdb lists one record per CDR3 protein. The table includes around 310,000 distinct CDR3 sequences, about 4.5% detected once. This sequence joins TRBV7-2 and TRBJ2-1; 10 bases map to TRBD2. The source material was PBMCs, sampled 15 days after the yellow fever booster vaccination. This clonotype was sampled from a man younger than 30 who received the YFV17D yellow fever vaccine. In nucleotides, the CDR3 is TGTGCCAGCAGCTTAGTAGCGGGGGGCCGCGATGAGCAGTTCTTC. It yields the protein CASSLVAGGRDEQFF.